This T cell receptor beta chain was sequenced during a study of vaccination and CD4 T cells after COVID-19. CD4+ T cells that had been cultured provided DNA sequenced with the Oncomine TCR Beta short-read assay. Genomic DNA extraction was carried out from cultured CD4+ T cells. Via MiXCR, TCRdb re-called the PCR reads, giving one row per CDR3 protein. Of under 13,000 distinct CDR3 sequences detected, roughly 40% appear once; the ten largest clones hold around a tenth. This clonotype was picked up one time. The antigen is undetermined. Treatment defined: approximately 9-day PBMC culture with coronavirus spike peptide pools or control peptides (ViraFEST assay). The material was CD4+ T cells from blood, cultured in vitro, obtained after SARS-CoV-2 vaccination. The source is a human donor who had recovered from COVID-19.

The CDR3: CASSKDTASNQPQHF. The CDR3, as DNA: TGCGCCAGCAGCAAAGACACCGCTAGCAATCAGCCCCAGCATTTT. The rearrangement joins TRBV10-1 to TRBJ1-5; no clear D. The CDR3 length is 15 residues. Trimming took 6 bases from V and 0 from J, leaving 12 bases between them. CDR1 is WNHNN and CDR2 is SYGVQD in the germline V gene (reference sequence).